One and the same sample provided the 14 T cell receptor beta chains below, sequenced in a study of identical twins. TCRdb ran MiXCR on the 5' RACE reads and lists one entry per CDR3 protein. The sample contains 200,000 to 250,000 distinct CDR3 sequences, around 8.1% of which appear only once. These data were also filed under a second study, of yellow fever vaccine responses in identical twins.

Sequenced input: memory (CD45RO+) T cells sorted from blood. The receptors come from a young woman in good health.

This clonotype has a count of ten or more. This rearrangement joins TRBV6-2 or TRBV6-3 to TRBJ2-2, with D uncertain. Germline values: CDR1 MNHEY, CDR2 SVGEGT. V lost 6 bases, J lost 3 bases, and 11 bases lay in between. The CDR3 contains 14 residues. CDR3 DNA sequence: TGTGCCAGCAGCCCTCGACGGGACACCGGGGAGCTGTTTTTT. Amino acids: CASSPRRDTGELFF.

This clonotype was seen only a few times. This chain links TRBV10-3 with TRBJ2-7, with D possibly being TRBD2 (5 bases). With 8 bases removed from V and 6 bases from J, the gap between germline ends came to 20 bases. This CDR3 contains 14 residues. Germline V lookup: CDR1 ENHRY, CDR2 SYGVKD. CDR3 amino acids: CAIQAEGATLEQYF. CDR3 nucleotide sequence: TGTGCCATCCAGGCCGAGGGAGCCACCCTCGAGCAGTACTTC.

At least ten counts were recorded for this clonotype. This chain connects TRBV24-1 to TRBJ2-1, with 8 bases aligning to TRBD1. The J segment lost 3 bases and the V segment lost 0 bases, leaving 3 bases of the junction unmatched. The germline gives CDR1 KGHDR, CDR2 SFDVKD. CDR3 length: 16 amino acids. The CDR3 loop reads CATSDLAGGYYNEQFF. The CDR3 DNA sequence: TGTGCCACCAGTGATTTGGCAGGGGGCTACTACAATGAGCAGTTCTTC.

V and J are TRBV5-1 and TRBJ2-1, with D maybe TRBD2 (6 bases). CDR1 SGHRS and CDR2 YFSETQ come from the germline V gene. Deletions cut 6 bases from V and 3 bases from J, with 10 bases between. The CDR3 is 13 amino acids. The CDR3 nucleotides are TGCGCCAGCACGGGGGTGGACTACAATGAGCAGTTCTTC. Translating gives CASTGVDYNEQFF.

V gene TRBV27 combines with J gene TRBJ2-1, with 11 bases fitting TRBD2. CDR3 length: 16 amino acids. Germline CDR1 MNHEY, CDR2 SMNVEV (reference sequence). V lost 6 bases and J lost 2; bases outside the gene matches: 6. DNA of the CDR3: TGTGCCAGCAGCCCTGGACTAGCGGGTACCTACAATGAGCAGTTCTTC. Translated, it gives CASSPGLAGTYNEQFF.

This clonotype has a count of ten or more. The chain combines TRBV12-3 or TRBV12-4 with TRBJ1-5; the match to TRBD1 covers 10 bases. Trimming removed 5 bases from V and 5 bases from J; junction bases left unmatched: 9. CDR3 size: 16 residues. This chain's CDR3 is CASSPDRGRSDQPQHF. CDR3 DNA: TGTGCCAGCAGTCCCGACAGGGGGCGGTCGGATCAGCCCCAGCATTTT.

This chain links TRBV7-2 with TRBJ2-5, with D unclear. The V end was cut by 1 base, the J end by 7 bases, with 4 bases between. The V gene's germline CDR1 is SGHTA and CDR2 FQGNSA. The CDR3 covers 11 residues. CDR3 DNA sequence: TGTGCCAGCAGCTTAGAGGCGACCCAGTACTTC. This encodes CASSLEATQYF.

This clonotype was counted between two and nine times. This rearrangement joins TRBV6-6 to TRBJ2-6; D is ambiguous. V shed 8 bases and J shed 5 bases, with 7 bases lying between them. Germline V gene sequence: CDR1 MNHNY, CDR2 SVGAGI (reference sequence). This CDR3 has 12 residues. The CDR3 DNA follows: TGTGCCAGCGGTGATAGGGCCAACGTCCTGACTTTC. This translates into CASGDRANVLTF.

In this sample, this clonotype turned up a few times. The chain has TRBV12-3 or TRBV12-4 and TRBJ1-1, with a weak D call TRBD1 (5 bases). V was pared by 3 bases and J by 5 bases, with 13 bases between. CDR3 length: 14 amino acids. CDR3 coding DNA: TGTGCCAGCAGTTTTGGGGGTGGGCGGACTGAAGCTTTCTTT. Its protein is CASSFGGGRTEAFF.

The table lists this clonotype with a few counts. The chain combines TRBV7-2 with TRBJ2-4; D is tentatively TRBD1 or TRBD2 (6 bases each). Germline lookup yields CDR1 SGHTA and CDR2 FQGNSA. The CDR3 runs 14 residues. The V and J ends lost 5 bases and 8 bases respectively, with 16 bases between them. CDR3 protein: CASSGGTGRHIQYF. The CDR3 nucleotides read TGTGCCAGCAGCGGGGGAACAGGGAGGCACATTCAGTACTTC.

Here the CDR3 reads CASSLAGRGTRTDTQYF. CDR3 bases: TGTGCCAGCAGCTTAGCGGGGCGGGGGACCCGCACAGATACGCAGTATTTT. The chain carries TRBV7-2 and TRBJ2-3; TRBD2 aligns across 7 bases. CDR1 is SGHTA and CDR2 is FQGNSA in the germline V gene. J was trimmed by 1 base and V by 0 bases; bases with no gene match: 7. CDR3 length: 17 amino acids. The full variable domain, completed using reference TRBV7-2 and TRBJ2-3, is GAGVSQSPSNKVTEKGKDVELRCDPISGHTALYWYRQSLGQGLEFLIYFQGNSAPDKSGLPSDRFSAERTGGSVSTLTIQRTQQEDSAVYLCASSLAGRGTRTDTQYFGPGTRLTVL.

This clonotype occurred a few times. The chain recombines TRBV29-1 with TRBJ1-1, with a tentative D call TRBD1 (5 bases). The CDR3 contains 12 residues. Deletions cut 7 bases from V and 1 base from J, with 10 bases between. Germline CDR1 is SQVTM and CDR2 is ANQGSEA. The CDR3 here is CSGGRANTEAFF. The CDR3 coding sequence is TGCAGCGGGGGCAGGGCGAACACTGAAGCTTTCTTT.

Ten or more counts support this clonotype. The V and J genes are TRBV3-1 and TRBJ2-7; D is uncertain. The CDR3 contains 12 residues. The germline gives CDR1 LGHDT, CDR2 YNNKEL (reference sequence). V gave up 2 bases and J gave up 4 bases, with 6 bases separating them. The CDR3 DNA reads as TGTGCCAGCAGCCAATCTACGTACGAGCAGTACTTC. This translates into CASSQSTYEQYF.

This clonotype showed up just a few times. The rearrangement links TRBV3-1 to TRBJ2-7, with 11 bases identical to TRBD2. Germline V gene data show CDR1 as LGHDT and CDR2 as YNNKEL (reference sequence). The CDR3 is 16 residues long. V was pared by 1 base and J by 2 bases, with 4 bases of the junction left unmatched. The CDR3 sequence is CASSQGIAGGPYEQYF. The CDR3 DNA sequence: TGTGCCAGCAGCCAAGGGATAGCGGGAGGGCCCTACGAGCAGTACTTC.